This T cell receptor (beta chain) was retrieved from a study of shared clonotypes between healthy human individuals. Points on this clone: Its antigen remains unidentified.

Looked up from germline, CDR1 is SGDLS and CDR2 is YYNGEE. V was clipped by 0 bases and J by 0 bases, with 13 bases between them. The CDR3 length is 16 residues. Points from the study as a whole: Owing to a small donor count, the genetic and exposure-history diversity represented was limited.

Profiling relied on immunoSEQ multiplex PCR, and the TCRdb table lists in-frame clones only, not all of them. The sample holds around 1.6 million clones, approximately 98% seen once. The source material was naive CD4+ T cells sorted from blood. The subset: CD45RA+ positively selected. This chain links TRBV9 with TRBJ2-7, with D unclear. The clonotype originates from a man younger than 45 in good health. CDR3 sequence reads: CASSVGTTLGSYEQYF. DNA for the CDR3: TGTGCCAGCAGCGTAGGCACAACCCTTGGCTCCTACGAGCAGTACTTC.